Listed below are T cell receptor beta chains from one sample, sequenced in a study of CD8 T cells in Susac syndrome. MiXCR, applied by TCRdb to the immunoSEQ multiplex PCR reads, yields one record per CDR3 protein. The top ten clones hold around 0.07% of a sample with under 250,000 distinct CDR3 sequences, around 93% of them seen once. Input material: CD4+ T cells from PBMCs. The receptor source for this set is a human donor with multiple sclerosis. CDR3s include the opening cysteine and the closing phenylalanine or tryptophan. A D gene is named only where the DNA matches it firmly. Size tells how often a clone was seen (once, few, many) or the class of an expanded clone, and some rows leave it out.

size	D	V	J	CDR3	DNA
NA	NA	TRBV7-9	TRBJ2-5	CASSPRGIQETQYF	TGTGCCAGCAGCCCAAGGGGCATACAAGAGACCCAGTACTTC
NA	NA	TRBV6-2/TRBV6-3	TRBJ2-1	CASTLTTPQGEQFF	TGTGCCAGCACCCTTACTACTCCACAGGGAGAGCAGTTCTTC
NA	NA	TRBV6-5	TRBJ1-5	CASSYGGNNQPQHF	TGTGCCAGCAGTTACGGGGGAAACAATCAGCCCCAGCATTTT
NA	TRBD1	TRBV7-2	TRBJ2-3	CASSIPGQGTDTQYF	TGTGCCAGCAGCATTCCGGGACAGGGGACAGATACGCAGTATTTT
NA	TRBD1	TRBV23-1	TRBJ1-2	CASSQKSPGTVDSNYGYTF	TGCGCCAGCAGTCAAAAATCCCCCGGGACAGTCGATTCTAACTATGGCTACACCTTC
few	NA	TRBV7-9	TRBJ2-2	CASSVAGELFF	TGTGCCAGCTCGGTCGCCGGGGAGCTGTTTTTT
NA	TRBD2	TRBV4-1	TRBJ2-2	CASSQVAGLATGELFF	TGCGCCAGCAGCCAAGTGGCGGGACTAGCGACCGGGGAGCTGTTTTTT
NA	NA	TRBV7-9	TRBJ2-7	CASSEGSGSLEQYF	TGTGCCAGCAGCGAGGGGAGCGGGTCCCTTGAGCAGTACTTC
NA	TRBD1	TRBV29-1	TRBJ1-1	CSAPDRVSNTEAFF	TGCAGCGCCCCGGACAGGGTCTCGAACACTGAAGCTTTCTTT
NA	NA	TRBV6-1	TRBJ2-5	CASTWTIQETQYF	TGTGCCAGCACCTGGACTATCCAAGAGACCCAGTACTTC
NA	TRBD1	TRBV10-3	TRBJ2-3	CAISELNVQGADTQYF	TGTGCCATCAGTGAGTTAAATGTTCAGGGGGCAGATACGCAGTATTTT
NA	NA	TRBV7-3	TRBJ2-2	CASSSVSYTGELFF	TGTGCCAGCAGCTCCGTATCCTACACCGGGGAGCTGTTTTTT
NA	NA	TRBV13	TRBJ2-2	CASSFGLDGELFF	TGTGCCAGCAGCTTCGGGTTAGACGGGGAGCTGTTTTTT
NA	NA	TRBV20-1	TRBJ1-4	CSARDPTGSNEKLFF	TGCAGTGCTAGAGATCCCACAGGGTCTAATGAAAAACTGTTTTTT
NA	TRBD2	TRBV7-2	TRBJ2-1	CASSLGLAREQFF	TGTGCCAGCAGCTTGGGACTAGCTCGTGAGCAGTTCTTC
once	NA	TRBV29-1	TRBJ2-1	CSVFNNEQFF	TGCAGCGTTTTTAACAATGAGCAGTTCTTC
NA	TRBD2	TRBV28	TRBJ2-5	CASSTPRPGLAGAGYF	TGTGCCAGCAGCACCCCCCGCCCGGGACTAGCAGGGGCGGGGTACTTC
NA	TRBD1	TRBV5-1	TRBJ2-5	CASSRWDRGKTQYF	TGCGCCAGCAGCCGATGGGACAGGGGAAAGACCCAGTACTTC
NA	NA	TRBV5-4	TRBJ2-7	CASSPGGRGNYEQYF	TGTGCCAGCAGCCCGGGGGGCCGGGGGAACTACGAGCAGTACTTC
NA	NA	TRBV29-1	TRBJ2-3	CSVEDSGTPSTDTQYF	TGCAGCGTTGAAGATAGCGGCACCCCAAGCACAGATACGCAGTATTTT
NA	NA	TRBV7-8	TRBJ2-1	CASSLVRNHEQFF	TGTGCCAGCAGCTTAGTTAGGAACCATGAGCAGTTCTTC
NA	NA	TRBV19	TRBJ1-5	CAIGFPHGQPQHF	TGTGCCATAGGGTTCCCCCACGGCCAGCCCCAGCATTTT
NA	NA	TRBV28	TRBJ1-2	CASGGPPNGYTF	TGTGCCAGCGGCGGGCCGCCCAATGGCTACACCTTC
once	NA	TRBV19	TRBJ2-1	CASNESYNEQFF	TGTGCCAGTAACGAATCCTACAATGAGCAGTTCTTC
few	NA	TRBV5-1	TRBJ1-2	CASSPRDTNYGYTF	TGCGCCAGCAGCCCCCGGGACACTAACTATGGCTACACCTTC
NA	TRBD2	TRBV9	TRBJ2-5	CASSAQLAGGQETQYF	TGTGCCAGCAGCGCCCAACTAGCGGGGGGACAAGAGACCCAGTACTTC
NA	NA	TRBV4-1	TRBJ1-1	CASSQEENTEAFF	TGCGCCAGCAGCCAAGAGGAGAACACTGAAGCTTTCTTT
NA	TRBD2	TRBV11-2	TRBJ2-3	CASSLVFGGLAGGSTDTQYF	TGTGCCAGCAGCTTAGTTTTCGGGGGACTAGCGGGGGGAAGCACAGATACGCAGTATTTT
NA	TRBD1	TRBV4-1	TRBJ2-5	CASSRPGQQETQYF	TGCGCCAGCAGTCGTCCGGGACAGCAAGAGACCCAGTACTTC
NA	NA	TRBV5-6	TRBJ2-5	CASSPPRDRQTETQYF	TGTGCCAGCAGCCCCCCCCGGGACCGACAGACAGAGACCCAGTACTTC
NA	TRBD2	TRBV30	TRBJ2-5	CAWSVSGRNGGQYF	TGTGCCTGGAGTGTTAGCGGGCGAAACGGGGGCCAGTACTTC
NA	TRBD1	TRBV18	TRBJ2-1	CASSPNRDSRNEQFF	TGTGCCAGCTCACCAAACAGGGACAGTCGAAATGAGCAGTTCTTC
few	TRBD2	TRBV2	TRBJ2-5	CASSVAGVETQYF	TGTGCCAGCAGTGTGGCGGGAGTTGAGACCCAGTACTTC
NA	NA	TRBV29-1	TRBJ1-2	CSAKDGQGYTF	TGCAGCGCCAAGGACGGGCAAGGCTACACCTTC
NA	TRBD1	TRBV3-1	TRBJ1-4	CASSQDDRANEKLFF	TGTGCCAGCAGCCAAGATGACAGGGCTAATGAAAAACTGTTTTTT
NA	TRBD2	TRBV5-1	TRBJ2-3	CASSRAAGETDTQYF	TGCGCCAGCAGCCGGGCGGCGGGAGAGACAGATACGCAGTATTTT
NA	NA	TRBV5-1	TRBJ2-2	CASTLGGNTGELFF	TGCGCCAGCACCCTGGGGGGGAACACCGGGGAGCTGTTTTTT
once	TRBD1	TRBV5-4	TRBJ1-5	CASSLGDRPGQPQHF	TGTGCCAGCAGCTTGGGGGACAGGCCAGGGCAGCCCCAGCATTTT
NA	TRBD2	TRBV27	TRBJ2-2	CASSLAGTRAGELFF	TGTGCCAGCAGTTTAGCCGGGACTAGGGCAGGGGAGCTGTTTTTT
NA	NA	TRBV15	TRBJ1-4	CATERGSFNEKLFF	TGTGCCACCGAACGCGGGTCTTTTAATGAAAAACTGTTTTTT
NA	TRBD1	TRBV6-1	TRBJ2-7	CATGTVIYEQYF	TGTGCCACCGGGACAGTGATCTACGAGCAGTACTTC
NA	NA	TRBV12-3/TRBV12-4	TRBJ2-6	CASSLSGANVLTF	TGTGCCAGCAGTTTGTCCGGGGCCAACGTCCTGACTTTC
NA	NA	TRBV9	TRBJ1-1	CASSVASGNTEAFF	TGTGCCAGCAGCGTAGCCTCGGGCAACACTGAAGCTTTCTTT
NA	TRBD1	TRBV28	TRBJ1-5	CASSSTPQGFYQPQHF	TGTGCCAGCAGTTCCACTCCACAGGGGTTTTATCAGCCCCAGCATTTT
NA	NA	TRBV5-4	TRBJ2-3	CASSLGARLTTDTQYF	TGTGCCAGCAGCCTCGGGGCCCGGTTAACCACAGATACGCAGTATTTT
NA	TRBD1	TRBV10-3	TRBJ2-7	CAIIALGQVEIYEQYF	TGTGCCATCATTGCCCTGGGACAGGTAGAGATCTACGAGCAGTACTTC
NA	TRBD2	TRBV12-3/TRBV12-4	TRBJ2-7	CASSLSGGQTYEQYF	TGTGCCAGCAGTCTTAGCGGGGGCCAGACCTACGAGCAGTACTTC
once	NA	TRBV9	TRBJ2-2	CASSVEVRPNTGELFF	TGTGCCAGCAGCGTAGAGGTGCGTCCGAACACCGGGGAGCTGTTTTTT
NA	NA	TRBV29-1	TRBJ1-2	CSVGGRLNYGYTF	TGCAGCGTTGGTGGGAGGCTCAACTATGGCTACACCTTC
NA	TRBD1	TRBV11-2	TRBJ1-1	CASSATGQQNTEAFF	TGTGCCAGCAGCGCAACGGGACAGCAGAACACTGAAGCTTTCTTT
NA	TRBD1	TRBV6-6	TRBJ1-2	CASRPRGGTEYGYTF	TGTGCCAGCAGACCCCGCGGCGGGACAGAGTATGGCTACACCTTC
NA	NA	TRBV24-1	TRBJ2-6	CATSDQGGANVLTF	TGTGCCACCAGTGATCAAGGGGGGGCCAACGTCCTGACTTTC
NA	TRBD1	TRBV11-2	TRBJ2-2	CASSRTGAVTGELFF	TGTGCCAGCAGCCGAACAGGGGCGGTCACCGGGGAGCTGTTTTTT
NA	NA	TRBV27	TRBJ1-5	CASSFLLGQPQHF	TGTGCCAGCAGTTTTCTGCTTGGTCAGCCCCAGCATTTT